A selection of T cell receptor beta chains follows, all from one sample in a study of graft-versus-host responses after intestinal transplantation. Sequencing was performed with immunoSEQ multiplex PCR; in TCRdb, only in-frame clones are kept and a portion is missing. The repertoire holds over a thousand clones, with approximately 92% as singletons. This specimen was PBMCs, taken 8 days after intestinal transplant. These TCRs come from a human patient who received an intestinal transplant, so some T cells may come from the graft donor. Each CDR3 is given with its conserved first and last residue. The D gene is left open where the match is weak. The listing skips clone size in some rows; elsewhere it reads once, few, many or a size class.

j_call,d_call,clone_size,v_call,cdr3_nt,cdr3_aa
TRBJ2-5,.,.,TRBV7-6,TGTGCCAGCAGCTCCCAAGACCCCGGTGCCACCCAGTACTTC,CASSSQDPGATQYF
TRBJ2-1,TRBD2,.,TRBV2,TGTGCCAGCAGTGTTAGCGGGAGCGCATTAAATGAGCAGTTCTTC,CASSVSGSALNEQFF
TRBJ1-3,.,.,TRBV5-1,TGCGCCAGCACCCGGGACTTCGGCGACACCATATATTTT,CASTRDFGDTIYF
TRBJ1-2,.,.,TRBV6-6,TGTGCCAGCACCAAGGAGGGGAGGAGCTATGGCTACACCTTC,CASTKEGRSYGYTF
TRBJ1-1,.,.,TRBV4-2,TGTGCCAGCAGCCCCTTAATGTCCGGGACCGGCACTGAAGCTTTCTTT,CASSPLMSGTGTEAFF
TRBJ2-2,TRBD2,.,TRBV5-8,TGTGCCAGCAGGGGATCGGAACTAGCGGAAGAAGGTCACGGGGAGCTGTTTTTT,CASRGSELAEEGHGELFF
TRBJ1-6,.,.,TRBV5-4,TGTGCCAGCAGCCCAGCACCTACCCTTTACGGGAGGCGGAATTCACCCCTCCACTTT,CASSPAPTLYGRRNSPLHF
TRBJ1-6,.,.,TRBV25-1,TGTGCCAGCAGTGGATATCAGGGGAATTCACCCCTCCACTTT,CASSGYQGNSPLHF
TRBJ2-7,.,once,TRBV5-6,TGTGCCAGCAGCACGTCTCGGGACGAGCAGTACTTC,CASSTSRDEQYF
TRBJ2-3,.,.,TRBV7-3,TGTGCCAGCAGCTTATCTCCCCGCACAGATACGCAGTATTTT,CASSLSPRTDTQYF
TRBJ2-1,.,.,TRBV2,TGTGCCAGCAGTGTCCCCCGCAATGAGCAGTTCTTC,CASSVPRNEQFF
TRBJ2-6,.,once,TRBV10-1,TGCGCCAGCAGTCAACCCAAAGATGCACAAAGTCGGGCCAACGTCCTGACTTTC,CASSQPKDAQSRANVLTF
TRBJ2-1,TRBD2,.,TRBV9,TGTGCCAGCAGCGCCGGGACTAGCGGGAACAATGAGCAGTTCTTC,CASSAGTSGNNEQFF
TRBJ2-5,.,.,TRBV21-1,TGTGCCAGCAGCAGAAAGGAGGGGACAGAAGAGACCCAGTACTTC,CASSRKEGTEETQYF
TRBJ2-2,.,.,TRBV27,TGTGCCAGCAAGGGAATTGTACAGGGTTTTGGACCATGGGGCGGGGAGCTGTTTTTT,CASKGIVQGFGPWGGELFF
TRBJ2-7,TRBD1,.,TRBV5-1,TGCGCCAGCAGCACCATAGGTTCCAGAGGACAGGGTACGTACGAGCAGTACTTC,CASSTIGSRGQGTYEQYF
TRBJ2-7,.,.,TRBV11-3,TGTGCCAGCAGCTCCGGAACCATGGGGGCCTACGAGCAGTACTTC,CASSSGTMGAYEQYF
TRBJ2-1,.,.,TRBV27,TGTGCCAGCAGTTTACAGGGTGAGCAGTTCTTC,CASSLQGEQFF
TRBJ1-2,.,.,TRBV6-6,TGTGCCAGCAGTCCCACTGCCAGGGGAAACTATGGCTACACCTTC,CASSPTARGNYGYTF
TRBJ1-5,.,.,TRBV27,TGTGCCAGCAGTTTAGCAAGTCCGTGGGATCACCCCCAGCATTTT,CASSLASPWDHPQHF
TRBJ2-6,TRBD1,.,TRBV6-1,TGTGCCAGCAGTGAGACAGGGGGCTCTGGGGCCAACGTCCTGACTTTC,CASSETGGSGANVLTF
TRBJ2-5,TRBD1,.,TRBV29-1,TGCAGCGTTGACGGCAGGGGGCTGGAAGAGACCCAGTACTTC,CSVDGRGLEETQYF
TRBJ2-7,.,.,TRBV28,TGTGCCAGCAGTTACGGCTCCCTCTACGAGCAGTACTTC,CASSYGSLYEQYF
TRBJ1-2,.,.,TRBV7-9,TGTGCCAGCAGCTCCCACCGGACAACTCATTCCTATGGCTACACCTTC,CASSSHRTTHSYGYTF
TRBJ2-1,.,.,TRBV28,TGTGCCAGCAGTTTGGGGGTTCATGAGCAGTTCTTC,CASSLGVHEQFF
TRBJ2-2,TRBD2,.,TRBV4-2,TGTGCCAGCAGCCAAGATAGAGCGGGGGGGATGACCGGGGAGCTGTTTTTT,CASSQDRAGGMTGELFF
TRBJ1-1,.,.,TRBV7-9,TGTGCCAGCAGCCCGGGAACCACTGAAGCTTTCTTT,CASSPGTTEAFF
TRBJ1-4,.,.,TRBV7-2,TGTGCCAGCAGCTCCGGGCGGTTCCAGCTGAATGAAAAACTGTTTTTT,CASSSGRFQLNEKLFF
TRBJ2-1,TRBD2,.,TRBV7-9,TGTGCCAGCAGCCCCCCCCGGCGTCTGGGACTAGACCACAATGAGCAGTTCTTC,CASSPPRRLGLDHNEQFF
TRBJ1-4,TRBD1,.,TRBV27,TGTGCCAGCGACGTGGAACAGGACCGGGACAGTAATGAAAAACTGTTTTTT,CASDVEQDRDSNEKLFF
TRBJ2-5,.,.,TRBV4-1,TGCGCCAGCAGCCAAGAAGGGGAAGAGACCCAGTACTTC,CASSQEGEETQYF
TRBJ2-3,.,.,TRBV5-1,TGCGCCAGCAGCCTTGTATTGGGGGATACGCAGTATTTT,CASSLVLGDTQYF
TRBJ2-1,.,.,TRBV18,TGTGCCAGCTCATCCTCGACCTACAATGAGCAGTTCTTC,CASSSSTYNEQFF
TRBJ2-5,.,.,TRBV7-3,TGTGCCAGCAGCTTAAATGCTCAAGAGACCCAGTACTTC,CASSLNAQETQYF
TRBJ2-7,TRBD2,.,TRBV4-1,TGCGCCAGCAGCCAAGATACGGCGGGAGCCCCCTCCTACGAGCAGTACTTC,CASSQDTAGAPSYEQYF
TRBJ2-7,TRBD2,.,TRBV6-5,TGTGCCAGCAGTTACGGCGGGGGGGGCTACGAGCAGTACTTC,CASSYGGGGYEQYF
TRBJ2-7,.,once,TRBV4-1,TGCGCCAGCAGCCAGGATACCGAGCAGTACTTC,CASSQDTEQYF
TRBJ2-7,.,.,TRBV19,TGTGCCAGTAGTATAGTATATCAGAGGTCCCGCTCCTACGAGCAGTACTTC,CASSIVYQRSRSYEQYF
TRBJ2-1,TRBD2,.,TRBV27,TGTGCCAGCAGTAATAAGCGGGAACGGGGGTACAATGAGCAGTTCTTC,CASSNKRERGYNEQFF
TRBJ2-5,TRBD1,.,TRBV5-1,TGCGCCAGCAGCCAAGGGGGCTGGGGGACCCAGTACTTC,CASSQGGWGTQYF
TRBJ1-5,.,.,TRBV4-1,TGCGCCAGCAGCCAAGATGAGGGACGTTATCAGCCCCAGCATTTT,CASSQDEGRYQPQHF
TRBJ2-1,TRBD2,large,TRBV6-4,TGTGCCAGCAGTGACGGGACTAGCGGGAATGAGCAGTTCTTC,CASSDGTSGNEQFF
TRBJ1-2,TRBD1,.,TRBV29-1,TGCAGCGTTGAAGGTGAACAGGGGGCGGGTGGCTACACCTTC,CSVEGEQGAGGYTF
TRBJ2-1,TRBD1,.,TRBV10-3,TGTGCCATCAGTGAACCCCAGGGGGTTGACAGGGGTGATGAGCAGTTCTTC,CAISEPQGVDRGDEQFF
TRBJ2-1,.,.,TRBV7-8,TGTGCCAGCAGCTTAGGCTACAATGAGCAGTTCTTC,CASSLGYNEQFF
TRBJ2-2,.,.,TRBV19,TGTGCCAGTAGTATCGGCACCGGGGAGCTGTTTTTT,CASSIGTGELFF
TRBJ2-1,TRBD2,.,TRBV5-4,TGTGCCAGCAGCAGGACTAGCGGGGGCCTAAGAGAGCAGTTCTTC,CASSRTSGGLREQFF
TRBJ2-3,.,.,TRBV28,TGTGCCAGCAGTCGAGAAACGGAAATTAGCACAGATACGCAGTATTTT,CASSRETEISTDTQYF
TRBJ2-7,.,.,TRBV21-1,TGTGCCAGCAGCGTTTACCTAGCACACGTGTTAGACGAGCAGTACTTC,CASSVYLAHVLDEQYF
TRBJ2-7,.,.,TRBV18,TGTGCCAGCTCACCCGCAACCTACGAGCAGTACTTC,CASSPATYEQYF
TRBJ2-6,.,.,TRBV4-1,TGCGCCAGCAGCCAAACTTACTCTGGGGCCAACGTCCTGACTTTC,CASSQTYSGANVLTF
TRBJ2-7,TRBD2,.,TRBV5-1,TGCGCCAGCAGCTCTTCCGGGACTAGCGGGAGAGTCTACGAGCAGTACTTC,CASSSSGTSGRVYEQYF